Listed below are T cell receptor beta chains from one sample, sequenced in a study of blood T cell repertoires in COVID-19. Sequencing was performed with immunoSEQ multiplex PCR; in TCRdb, only in-frame clones are kept and a portion is missing. In the table there are about 130,000 clones, roughly 84% of which are singletons. The specimen sequenced was peripheral blood. These receptors all stem from a woman under 40 who had recovered from COVID-19. Each CDR3 is given without its conserved first and last residue. Fields, in order: CDR3 length, J gene, V gene, CDR3 protein.

12	TRBJ2-1	TRBV2	ARLAGEHYNEQF
13	TRBJ1-2	TRBV3-1/TRBV3-2	ASSQEETGAYGYT
17	TRBJ2-1	TRBV15	ATSRVGTGNGGIASKQF
14	TRBJ1-2	TRBV6-5	ASSYLGDRDGYGYT
12	TRBJ1-3	TRBV11-3	ASSLEGSGNTIY
14	TRBJ2-3	TRBV24-1	ATSDPTSGGGDTQY
16	TRBJ2-4	TRBV12-2	ASRRQVSPYYPKNIQY
11	TRBJ2-7	TRBV7-2	ASSRDLLYEQY
12	TRBJ2-1	TRBV7-9	ASSSPDRGNEQF
10	TRBJ1-6	TRBV2	ASRADNSPLH
12	TRBJ1-4	TRBV6-5	ASRIQGDLGKLF
14	TRBJ2-7	TRBV19	ASSEHRGPLSYEQY
12	TRBJ2-3	TRBV5-1	ASSLGQGQDTQY
11	TRBJ1-2	TRBV27	ASSSRDIQAYT
12	TRBJ2-7	TRBV6-2/TRBV6-3	ASSSGTSAYEQY
13	TRBJ2-1	TRBV5-1	ASSLDGGAMNEQF
14	TRBJ2-1	TRBV27	ASSLVSGGIYNEQF
12	TRBJ1-6	TRBV15	ATSREGANSPLH
15	TRBJ1-1	TRBV20-1	SASFLGTGGLNTEAF
11	TRBJ2-2	TRBV6-5	ASGTGGIGELF
12	TRBJ1-6	TRBV3-1/TRBV3-2	ASSQGQNNSPLH
9	TRBJ2-5	TRBV2	ASSQMETQY